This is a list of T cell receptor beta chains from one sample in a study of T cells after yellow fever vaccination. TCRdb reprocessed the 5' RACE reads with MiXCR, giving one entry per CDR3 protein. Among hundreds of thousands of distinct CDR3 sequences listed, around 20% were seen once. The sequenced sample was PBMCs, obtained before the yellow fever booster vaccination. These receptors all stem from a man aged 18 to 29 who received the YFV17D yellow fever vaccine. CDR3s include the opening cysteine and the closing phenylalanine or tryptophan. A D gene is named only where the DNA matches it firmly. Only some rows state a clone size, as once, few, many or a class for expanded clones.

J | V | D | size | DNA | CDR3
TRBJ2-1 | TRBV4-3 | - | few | TGCGCCAGCAGCGGGGGGGACAGTTACAATGAGCAGTTCTTC | CASSGGDSYNEQFF
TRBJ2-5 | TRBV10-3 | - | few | TGTGCCATCAGTGGACAGGGGACTACGGAGACCCAGTACTTC | CAISGQGTTETQYF
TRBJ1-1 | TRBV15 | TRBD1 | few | TGTGCCACCAGCAGAGACAGGGGGATGAACACTGAAGCTTTCTTT | CATSRDRGMNTEAFF
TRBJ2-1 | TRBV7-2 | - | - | TGTGCCAGCAGCTTAGGGGGGGGGCTGGGCGAGCAGTTCTTC | CASSLGGGLGEQFF
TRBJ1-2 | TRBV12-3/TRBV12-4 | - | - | TGTGCCAGCAGCAACGGGGGCTATGGCTACACCTTC | CASSNGGYGYTF
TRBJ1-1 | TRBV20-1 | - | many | TGCAGTGCTAAGGAGCTTGGGCGGCTGAACACTGAAGCTTTCTTT | CSAKELGRLNTEAFF
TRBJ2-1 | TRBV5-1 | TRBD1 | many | TGCGCCAGCAGCCTAACCCCTTGGACAGGCGACAATGAGCAGTTCTTC | CASSLTPWTGDNEQFF
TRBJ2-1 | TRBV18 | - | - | TGTGCCAGCTCGCCACCGAGCACCGTGCTTAATGAGCAGTTCTTC | CASSPPSTVLNEQFF
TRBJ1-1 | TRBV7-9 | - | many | TGTGCCAGCAGCCAAGGCGGTGGCACTGAAGCTTTCTTT | CASSQGGGTEAFF
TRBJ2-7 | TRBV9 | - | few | TGTGCCAGCAGCGTAGATAAGGTCGACCCCCCTTACGAGCAGTACTTC | CASSVDKVDPPYEQYF
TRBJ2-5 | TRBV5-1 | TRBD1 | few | TGCGCCAGCAGCGTTGGGACAGCCATTCAAGAGACCCAGTACTTC | CASSVGTAIQETQYF
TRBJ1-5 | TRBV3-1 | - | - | TGTGCCAGCAGCCAAGCCCCAGGGGGCAATCAGCCCCAGCATTTT | CASSQAPGGNQPQHF
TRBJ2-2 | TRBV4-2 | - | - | TGTGCCAGCAGCCAAGAAAGCCAGGTCCTCAGCGGGGAGCTGTTTTTT | CASSQESQVLSGELFF
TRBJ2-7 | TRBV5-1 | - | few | TGCGCCAGCAGCCTTGGGAGCAGCCTGGCCTACGAGCAGTACTTC | CASSLGSSLAYEQYF
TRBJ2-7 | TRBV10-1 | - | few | TGCGCCAGCAGTGAGAACCGCTACGAGCAGTACTTC | CASSENRYEQYF
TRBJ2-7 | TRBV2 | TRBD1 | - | TGTGCCAGCGAACGGGACAGGGCATCCTACGAGCAGTACTTC | CASERDRASYEQYF
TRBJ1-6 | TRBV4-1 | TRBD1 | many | TGCGCCAGCAGCCAAGAGGGAGGGGGCCGGATTTATAATTCACCCCTCCACTTT | CASSQEGGGRIYNSPLHF
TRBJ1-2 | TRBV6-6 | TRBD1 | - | TGTGCCACTACGACAGGGCCCTATGGCTACACCTTC | CATTTGPYGYTF
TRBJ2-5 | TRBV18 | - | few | TGTGCCAGCTCACCACTGAGGGCGGACTTGGGGACCCAGTACTTC | CASSPLRADLGTQYF
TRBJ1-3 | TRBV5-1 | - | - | TGCGCCAGCAGCTTGCAGGTGGAAGACACCATATATTTT | CASSLQVEDTIYF
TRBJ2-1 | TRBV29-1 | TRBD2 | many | TGCAGCGTTGCGTTATTAGCGGGGGGCGCCCCCTCCTACAATGAGCAGTTCTTC | CSVALLAGGAPSYNEQFF
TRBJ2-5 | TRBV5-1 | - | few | TGCGCCAGCAGCTTGCAGGCAGCACCTCAAGAGACCCAGTACTTC | CASSLQAAPQETQYF
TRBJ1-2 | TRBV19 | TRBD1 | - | TGTGCCAGTAGCAGAGGGACAGCCATTTCTAACTATGGCTACACCTTC | CASSRGTAISNYGYTF
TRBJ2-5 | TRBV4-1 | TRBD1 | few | TGCGCCAGCAGCCGCAGGGGGCTGGAGACCCAGTACTTC | CASSRRGLETQYF
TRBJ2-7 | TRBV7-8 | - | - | TGTGCCAGCAGCTTAGCCGCAGGGATTCACTACGAGCAGTACTTC | CASSLAAGIHYEQYF
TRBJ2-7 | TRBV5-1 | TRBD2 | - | TGCGCCAGCAGCTCGACGGGGACTAGTGGAGAGCAGTACTTC | CASSSTGTSGEQYF
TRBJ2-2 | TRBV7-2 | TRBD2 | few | TGTGCCAGCAGCTTTCTAGCGGCGAACACCGGGGAGCTGTTTTTT | CASSFLAANTGELFF
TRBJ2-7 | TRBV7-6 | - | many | TGTGCCAGCAGCTTAGCACAACAGGAGTCCTACGAGCAGTACTTC | CASSLAQQESYEQYF
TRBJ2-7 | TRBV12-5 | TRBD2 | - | TGTGCTAGTGGTTTGTTCCATGAGGGACTAGTTTCGTACGAGCAGTACTTC | CASGLFHEGLVSYEQYF
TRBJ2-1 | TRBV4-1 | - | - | TGCGCCAGCAGAACGGCCGCGGTAGGTTACAATGAGCAGTTCTTC | CASRTAAVGYNEQFF
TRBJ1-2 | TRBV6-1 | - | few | TGTGCCAGCAGTGAAGACTTAGGAAGTGGCTACACCTTC | CASSEDLGSGYTF
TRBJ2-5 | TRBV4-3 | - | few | TGCGCCAGCAGCCAAGCCCGGGGCGCGTACCAAGAGACCCAGTACTTC | CASSQARGAYQETQYF
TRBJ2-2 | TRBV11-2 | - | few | TGTGCCAGCAGCCAAGGCACTTTTGTAAGCACCGGGGAGCTGTTTTTT | CASSQGTFVSTGELFF
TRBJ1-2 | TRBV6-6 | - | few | TGTGCCAGCAAGGACGGGAACTATGGCTACACCTTC | CASKDGNYGYTF
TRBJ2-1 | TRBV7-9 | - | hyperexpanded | TGTGCCAGCAGCCCAAGGGCAGGGAAGGGTGAGCAGTTCTTC | CASSPRAGKGEQFF
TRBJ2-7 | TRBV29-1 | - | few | TGCAGCGCTGGGACGGGAAGCTCCTACGAGCAGTACTTC | CSAGTGSSYEQYF
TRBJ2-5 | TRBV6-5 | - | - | TGTGCCAGCAGCCCCTGGGCAGGGTTGGAGACCCAGTACTTC | CASSPWAGLETQYF